Detailed here is one TCR beta chain. Its antigen is undetermined. A junction end diverges from the germline sequence, so it may reflect a read error. Generated by immunoSEQ multiplex PCR, the TCRdb table keeps only in-frame clones and is missing some. The table records 110,000 to 150,000 clones, 92% of them present only once. The data derive from a study of T cell responses to AZD1222 COVID-19 vaccine. Study-level results: A reported finding is that nearly half of spike-specific TCRs target unmutated variant regions.

The clonotype was recovered from an adult in good health. The starting material was peripheral blood, obtained on day 0 of AZD1222 vaccination.

Here the CDR3 reads CLTARNTEAFF. The CDR3 DNA reads TGCTTAACAGCCAGGAACACTGAAGCTTTCTTT. The chain links TRBV12-3 or TRBV12-4 to TRBJ1-1, with D uncertain. The CDR3 is made up of 11 amino acids.